The T cell receptor (beta chain) under discussion was sequenced for a study of blood T cell repertoires in COVID-19 (dated by TCRdb to the early 2020s). Regarding the research as a whole: Samples from collaborators originated in the United States, Italy and Spain and spanned both the acute and convalescent phases of COVID-19. The material from the prospective study consisted of cDNA or gDNA derived from T cells, B-cell-depleted T cells, or PBMCs. Deeply sampled blood TCRbeta repertoires from subjects exposed to, actively infected with, or recovered from COVID-19 were included in the dataset. The repertoires were released in a freely available public database intended as a resource for research on the immune response to SARS-CoV-2. The samples were drawn from two sources: the first 160 participants of the ongoing ImmuneRACE study, and over 950 subjects contributed by 6 global collaborators. Sample metadata almost always included a de-identified subject ID, COVID-19 status, age in years and sex. Where available, HLA class I and class II types were taken from metadata supplied by the sample provider and were not determined by assay-based typing.

The research as a whole found: The quantity of clinical and demographic metadata differed by source and by participant and was supplied without curation.

At the junction V is shortened by 6 bases and J by 4 bases, with 21 bases in between. Spanning cysteine to phenylalanine, the CDR3 consists of 16 amino acids. The entry retains the CDR3 DNA only, 48 bases that are in frame from base 1. CDR1 and CDR2, looked up from the germline V gene, are SQVTM and ANQGSEA. Regarding this clone: The antigen it recognizes is unknown. Qualities for individual bases were not recorded, and no much larger clone is one base off.

TCRbeta CDR3 regions were amplified from genomic DNA by means of the immunoSEQ Assay, a bias-controlled multiplex PCR. As for the authors' bioinformatics: The number of nucleated cells in each sample was estimated by amplification of reference gene primers within the assay. To quantify the absolute abundance of each unique TCRbeta CDR3 rearrangement, sequence reads were collapsed and filtered. For each sample, productive Simpson clonality was calculated as the square root of Simpson's diversity index over productive rearrangements. Drawn from immuneACCESS, this table holds only the in-frame rearrangements with V and J called that TCRdb kept. Clones are partly lost; checked studies trace under half to an unresolved V gene and leave the rest unexplained. V and J calls plus clone size are reproduced from that table; the DNA served to infer D and trimming. Recorded for this sample are about 140,000 clones; 81% of them occurred a single time. Of the sample, 7% to 10% falls within the top ten clones.

Collaborating institutions collected whole blood in K2EDTA tubes following their own protocols. For TCRbeta analysis, collaborators shipped samples in one of three forms: frozen whole blood, isolated PBMCs, or DNA extracted from either of those sample types. The rearrangement combines TRBV29-1 with TRBJ2-2; possibly the D gene is TRBD2, per 6 matching bases. The TCR comes from a human donor in a cohort sampled during active COVID-19. Sequences were obtained from peripheral blood. Here the CDR3 is given as CSVGSGVRATTGELFF. At the DNA level, the sequence is TGCAGCGTAGGGTCGGGGGTGAGGGCAACCACCGGGGAGCTGTTTTTT.